The entry that follows covers one T cell receptor (beta chain) sequence. This clone showed up just once. The antigen this receptor binds is unknown. Per-nucleotide qualities are absent, and no much larger clonotype sits a single base away. These data come from a study of radiation and T cells in renal cell carcinoma (dated by TCRdb to the early 2020s). Regarding the study in general: The samples were obtained from a clinical trial, where primary renal cell carcinomas were treated with 15 Gy stereotactic body radiation therapy and then removed by nephrectomy 4 weeks afterward. TCR beta sequencing covered over 50 samples in total, comprising some 25 tumors and some 27 peripheral blood samples. Across all 50 or so samples, 4,016,671 unique CDR3 nucleotide sequences, encoding 2,658,974 unique CDR3 amino acid sequences, were identified.

Beyond this particular receptor, the publication reports: Because the trial had a single-armed design, the trial could not examine how radiation dose or scheduling affected the TCR repertoire. No pretreatment tumor biopsies were available, so the baseline intratumoral presence of clonotypes could not be determined. Tracking of blood repertoire dynamics stopped at three to five weeks after treatment, with no follow-up past that point. In blood, the top tumor clonotypes increased between baseline and 2 weeks post-radiation and then shrank by 4 weeks, which suggests that tumor-resident clones expanded only transiently.

Read against the paper, the sample's time point label means: baseline pretreatment blood. The treatment or condition label here, explained by the study, means: 15 Gy SBRT to primary tumor, nephrectomy 4 weeks later. To follow tumor-enriched clonotypes, peripheral blood was collected serially from radiation-treated patients at baseline and again at 2 weeks and 4 weeks after SBRT. Every patient had renal cell carcinoma of clear cell pathology. Genomic DNA for TCR sequencing was prepared using the QIAamp DNA Blood Mini Kit (Qiagen). The analyses included only samples that passed all quality control checks. Per the germline V gene, LGHNA is the CDR1 and YSLEER is the CDR2. The cysteine opens and the phenylalanine closes a CDR3 of 18 amino acids. The CDR3 DNA has 54 bases and is translated from base 1. V drops 0 bases and J drops 9 bases, leaving 24 bases in between. TCR beta libraries were generated from genomic DNA with the immunoSEQ kit, following the manufacturer's recommendations. To prepare libraries, a first multiplex PCR with proprietary primers was run, followed by a second PCR that added unique barcodes, and a bead cleanup was done after each round. Each sample batch included a kit-provided positive control reaction and a negative control reaction. The final libraries were assessed on an Agilent 4200 TapeStation D1000 ScreenTape, pooled by volume, and quantified by qPCR. Sequencing was performed on an Illumina NextSeq500 using a MidOutput 150-cycle cartridge, with 156 Read1 cycles, 15 Index1 cycles, and the kit custom primers. The pooled library was loaded at approximately 0.95 pM with a roughly 20% PhiX control spike-in. Concerning the study's data processing: The vendor-processed data were analyzed in R, and a clonotype was defined as all T cells that share the same CDR3 nucleotide sequence. In the clone abundance analyses, frequencies in each sample were normalized to that sample's 10,000 most abundant clones. Public T cell clones, which averaged fewer than five per sample, were removed prior to analysis. A difference in abundance of at least 32-fold between compartments was used to define tumor-enriched and baseline blood-enriched clonotypes. A beta-binomial differential abundance model was used to identify clonotypes that were expanded or contracted between blood time points. Tumor-blood repertoire similarity was measured with the Baroni-Urbani and Buser coefficient, and group comparisons used two-tailed Wilcoxon tests in R. Here the immuneACCESS table is served through TCRdb, limited to in-frame sequences with V and J called. Missing clones are a known gap in these copies; in checked studies unresolved V genes cover under half, and the rest lacks a known reason. V, J and clone size are those of that table, while D and trimming were read from the DNA. Counted in this sample were around 64,000 clones; just under 80% of them appeared once. The ten largest account for more than 7% of the sample.

The sequence was obtained from a man between 60 and 75 years old with renal cell carcinoma. Sequencing was performed on blood, taken from a patient whose treatment included radiotherapy and nephrectomy. The sequence is built from TRBV4-3 and TRBJ1-3, with a weak D call of TRBD1 (5 bases match). The DNA sequence is as follows: TGCGCCAGCAGCCAAGATTTGGTGGGACGGAGTGGAAGAAGCACCATATATTTT. Its translation reads: CASSQDLVGRSGRSTIYF.